This T cell receptor beta chain was profiled in a study of regulatory T cells in long-lasting Graves disease. The CDR3 extends over 16 amino acids. V lost 5 bases to trimming and J lost 0 bases; unmatched junction nucleotides: 8. Time point defined: newly diagnosed GD, antithyroid drugs for less than 3 months. PBMCs provided the RNA from which the TCR library was made. Construction of the TCR beta libraries employed iRepertoire HTBI primers in conjunction with Arm-PCR of CDR3 regions. Via MiXCR, TCRdb re-called the multiplex PCR reads, giving one row per CDR3 protein. The sample lists 440,000 or so distinct CDR3 sequences; 15% were seen once. This clonotype has ten or more counts. This sample also appeared in a second study, on T cells in Graves' hyperthyroidism and ophthalmopathy. That source reports: The HTBI set primed first-round TCR CDR3 RT-PCR.

The chain carries TRBV12-3 or TRBV12-4 and TRBJ2-5, with 8 bases that match TRBD1. The TCR originated in a young woman with Graves disease. The sample was peripheral blood mononuclear cells (PBMCs), taken at new diagnosis, from a patient treated with antithyroid drugs. CDR3: CASSAGQGRNQETQYF. In DNA, the CDR3 is TGTGCCAGCAGTGCCGGACAGGGCCGGAACCAAGAGACCCAGTACTTC.